The rows below give T cell receptor beta chains drawn from one sample of a study of blood T cell repertoires in COVID-19. Produced via immunoSEQ multiplex PCR; TCRdb's table is partial and in-frame only. The sample includes 180,000 or so clones, 70% to 80% of them seen just once. Source material: PBMCs or T cells enriched from blood (not recorded which). These receptors came from a man in his sixties who had been exposed to COVID-19. Each CDR3 is given with its conserved first and last residue.

len: 12; v_gene: TRBV12-3/TRBV12-4; j_gene: TRBJ2-5; CDR3aa: CASSPLRETQYF
len: 13; v_gene: TRBV12-3/TRBV12-4; j_gene: TRBJ1-5; CDR3aa: CASSLVRDQPQHF
len: 15; v_gene: TRBV28; j_gene: TRBJ1-2; CDR3aa: CASSAALRANYGYTF
len: 15; v_gene: TRBV15; j_gene: TRBJ2-7; CDR3aa: CATSRDQGTTYEQYF
len: 12; v_gene: TRBV29-1; j_gene: TRBJ2-5; CDR3aa: CSVGQKQETQYF
len: 12; v_gene: TRBV2; j_gene: TRBJ2-7; CDR3aa: CASRWTDYEQYF
len: 11; v_gene: TRBV14; j_gene: TRBJ2-5; CDR3aa: CASSPGEIQYF
len: 12; v_gene: TRBV12-3/TRBV12-4; j_gene: TRBJ1-1; CDR3aa: CASSLRARGAFF
len: 15; v_gene: TRBV27; j_gene: TRBJ2-3; CDR3aa: CASSFGRGGADTQYF
len: 14; v_gene: TRBV25-1; j_gene: TRBJ1-2; CDR3aa: CASSESGANYGYTF
len: 15; v_gene: TRBV28; j_gene: TRBJ2-1; CDR3aa: CASSSWTGSNNEQFF
len: 9; v_gene: TRBV29-1; j_gene: TRBJ1-1; CDR3aa: CSVDAEAFF
len: 13; v_gene: TRBV29-1; j_gene: TRBJ2-7; CDR3aa: CSVRDRVGYEQYF
len: 15; v_gene: TRBV18; j_gene: TRBJ1-6; CDR3aa: CASSPRDMTNSPLHF
len: 12; v_gene: TRBV12-3/TRBV12-4; j_gene: TRBJ1-5; CDR3aa: CASSLGREGRHF
len: 13; v_gene: TRBV6-5; j_gene: TRBJ1-2; CDR3aa: CASSPTGNYGYTF
len: 15; v_gene: TRBV15; j_gene: TRBJ1-4; CDR3aa: CATSRGIMGGQKLFF
len: 16; v_gene: TRBV5-6; j_gene: TRBJ2-1; CDR3aa: CASSLASGRAFNEQFF
len: 18; v_gene: TRBV19; j_gene: TRBJ2-7; CDR3aa: CASSMGILPTSPTYEQYF
len: 12; v_gene: TRBV12-3/TRBV12-4; j_gene: TRBJ2-2; CDR3aa: CASSFKRDELFF
len: 13; v_gene: TRBV6-5; j_gene: TRBJ1-6; CDR3aa: CASNQGGSSPLHF
len: 15; v_gene: TRBV27; j_gene: TRBJ2-7; CDR3aa: CASSLALAASYEQYF
len: 13; v_gene: TRBV19; j_gene: TRBJ2-4; CDR3aa: CASRAAGGNIQYF
len: 14; v_gene: TRBV19; j_gene: TRBJ1-4; CDR3aa: CASRRGTGGEKLFF
len: 11; v_gene: TRBV12-3/TRBV12-4; j_gene: TRBJ1-2; CDR3aa: CASSLRGGYTF
len: 12; v_gene: TRBV7-9; j_gene: TRBJ2-1; CDR3aa: CASSYRYDEQFF
len: 14; v_gene: TRBV27; j_gene: TRBJ1-2; CDR3aa: CASSLGGGGYGYTF
len: 13; v_gene: TRBV6-5; j_gene: TRBJ2-7; CDR3aa: CASRTGGTYEQYF